A selection of T cell receptor beta chains follows, all from one sample in a study of T cell repertoires in cytomegalovirus infection. What these receptors recognize is not known. TCRdb reprocessed the reads via MiXCR and lists one record per CDR3 protein. The data show approximately 76,000 distinct CDR3 sequences, 20% to 30% seen once. Material: CD8+ T cells from cultured PBMCs, obtained from culture after CMV antigen stimulation. These receptors were obtained from a human donor in good health (CMV status not recorded). Some clones in this sample may be carry-over from other donors' samples. CDR3s include the opening cysteine and the closing phenylalanine or tryptophan. The D gene is left open where the match is weak. Rows may omit the clone size; those that give it use once, few, many or a size class.

size | J | V | D | DNA | CDR3
NA | TRBJ1-1 | TRBV5-1 | TRBD1 | TGCGCCAGCAGCGGGACAGCTGAGGTTGAAGCTTTCTTT | CASSGTAEVEAFF
NA | TRBJ1-1 | TRBV27 | TRBD1 | TGTGCCAGCAGTTTGGCAGGGGGGGTCACTGAAGCTTTCTTT | CASSLAGGVTEAFF
few | TRBJ2-3 | TRBV4-3 | TRBD2 | TGCGCCAGCAGCCAAGGAAACGGAGCGGGGGGGCTATCAGATACGCAGTATTTT | CASSQGNGAGGLSDTQYF
few | TRBJ1-1 | TRBV29-1 | NA | TGCAGCGTTGTGGAGTACAGCGGGTACACTGAAGCTTTCTTT | CSVVEYSGYTEAFF
many | TRBJ2-4 | TRBV12-3/TRBV12-4 | NA | TGTGCCAGCAGTTTCAGGAGCCCCAAAAACATTCAGTACTTC | CASSFRSPKNIQYF
NA | TRBJ2-7 | TRBV12-5 | NA | TGTGCTAGTGGTCTTGAACAGGGCAACGAGCAGTACTTC | CASGLEQGNEQYF
few | TRBJ2-1 | TRBV12-5 | NA | TGTGCTAGTGGCACTGACAGGGGAGGGGGCTCGAGTGGTGAGCAGTTCTTC | CASGTDRGGGSSGEQFF
few | TRBJ2-1 | TRBV4-3 | TRBD1 | TGCGCCAGCAGCCAAGATACCGGGACAGGGGTCTACAATGAGCAGTTCTTC | CASSQDTGTGVYNEQFF
many | TRBJ1-2 | TRBV13 | TRBD1 | TGTGCCAGCAGCTTGGGGACAGGCAACTATGGCTACACCTTC | CASSLGTGNYGYTF
few | TRBJ2-7 | TRBV5-1 | NA | TGCGCCAGCAGCCAAGGGGGGGACTTGCACTCCTACGAGCAGTACTTC | CASSQGGDLHSYEQYF
few | TRBJ2-1 | TRBV7-3 | TRBD1 | TGTGCCAGCAGCTTAACCCGGGACAGGGGATACAATGAGCAGTTCTTC | CASSLTRDRGYNEQFF
NA | TRBJ2-3 | TRBV7-7 | TRBD1 | TGTGCCAGCAGCGCAGCAGGGGGCTGGGGGACAGATACGCAGTATTTT | CASSAAGGWGTDTQYF
many | TRBJ2-1 | TRBV7-3 | TRBD2 | TGTGCCAGCAGCCCCAAAACTAGCGGATACTACAATGAGCAGTTCTTC | CASSPKTSGYYNEQFF
many | TRBJ2-3 | TRBV24-1 | TRBD1 | TGTGCCACCAGTGAGCCCTCAGGACAGGATGGAACAGATACGCAGTATTTT | CATSEPSGQDGTDTQYF
NA | TRBJ2-1 | TRBV4-1 | NA | TGCGCCGGCAGCCAAGATCCCGGCACCAGCTCCTACAATGAGCAGTTCTTC | CAGSQDPGTSSYNEQFF
NA | TRBJ1-5 | TRBV19 | NA | TGTGCCAGTAGTTCCCGGACAGTTAAAAATCAGCCCCAGCATTTT | CASSSRTVKNQPQHF
NA | TRBJ2-1 | TRBV20-1 | NA | TGCAGTGCTAGCGGGGGATCCTTTAATGAGCAGTTCTTC | CSASGGSFNEQFF
few | TRBJ2-7 | TRBV6-2/TRBV6-3 | NA | TGTGCCAGCAGGATCGACAGGTTCTCCTACGAGCAGTACTTC | CASRIDRFSYEQYF
NA | TRBJ2-2 | TRBV27 | TRBD1 | TGTGCCAGCAGTGCTACAGGGGGGAACACCGGGGAGCTGTTTTTT | CASSATGGNTGELFF
NA | TRBJ2-1 | TRBV11-1 | TRBD2 | TGTGCCAGCAGCTTAAAACCTGGTGGGGGGGTCCTCTACAATGAGCAGTTCTTC | CASSLKPGGGVLYNEQFF
once | TRBJ1-1 | TRBV10-2 | NA | TGCGCCAGCAGTGAGGTACTTATGAACACTGAAGCTTTCTTT | CASSEVLMNTEAFF
few | TRBJ2-7 | TRBV7-9 | TRBD2 | TGTGCCAGCAGCCCGGCTAGCGGGGTCGCCTACGAGCAGTACTTC | CASSPASGVAYEQYF
NA | TRBJ2-7 | TRBV11-3 | NA | TGTGCCAGCAGCCTACAGGACGCAACCTACGAGCAGTACTTC | CASSLQDATYEQYF
many | TRBJ2-1 | TRBV4-3 | TRBD2 | TGCGCCAGCAGTGGAGGGCCTAGCGGACGCAATGAGCAGTTCTTC | CASSGGPSGRNEQFF
many | TRBJ2-1 | TRBV24-1 | TRBD2 | TGTGCCACCAGTGGGCGGGGGACTAGCAAGCCCAATGAGCAGTTCTTC | CATSGRGTSKPNEQFF
few | TRBJ2-7 | TRBV12-3/TRBV12-4 | NA | TGTGCCAGCAGTTCCGGGGCCACGTCCGAGCAGTACTTC | CASSSGATSEQYF
NA | TRBJ2-1 | TRBV6-2/TRBV6-3 | NA | TGTGCCAGCAGCCAATACAATGAGCAGTTCTTC | CASSQYNEQFF
many | TRBJ2-2 | TRBV6-5 | NA | TGTGCCAGCAGTTACTCGAGTCGCAGCGCCGGGGAGCTGTTTTTT | CASSYSSRSAGELFF
many | TRBJ2-3 | TRBV7-6 | NA | TGTGCCAGCAGCTTAGCGGAGGGAGGAGATACGCAGTATTTT | CASSLAEGGDTQYF
NA | TRBJ2-2 | TRBV12-3/TRBV12-4 | NA | TGTGCCAGCAGTTTAAGGGAGTTTGGCGGGGAGCTGTTTTTT | CASSLREFGGELFF
NA | TRBJ1-4 | TRBV28 | NA | TGTGCCAGCAGTTTAGTCGGCCGAGAACTGTTTTTT | CASSLVGRELFF
NA | TRBJ2-1 | TRBV6-1 | TRBD2 | TGTGCCAGCAGTTCCCGACTAGCTGGCAATGAGCAGTTCTTC | CASSSRLAGNEQFF
NA | TRBJ1-2 | TRBV9 | NA | TGTGCCAGCAGCGCCGACTCAGGGACAAACAACTTCTATGGCTACACCTTC | CASSADSGTNNFYGYTF
many | TRBJ1-1 | TRBV28 | NA | TGTGCCAGCCTTTCGGGGGGACCCCTCATGAACACTGAAGCTTTCTTT | CASLSGGPLMNTEAFF
many | TRBJ2-2 | TRBV7-9 | NA | TGTGCCAGCAGCTTATCGGTGAACACCGGGGAGCTGTTTTTT | CASSLSVNTGELFF
NA | TRBJ2-7 | TRBV20-1 | TRBD1 | TGCAGTGCTACGGACAGGGGCAACGAGCAGTACTTC | CSATDRGNEQYF
NA | TRBJ2-2 | TRBV20-1 | NA | TGCAGTGCTAGTGGTCAGGCGAACACCGGGGAGCTGTTTTTT | CSASGQANTGELFF
NA | TRBJ1-4 | TRBV7-9 | NA | TGTGCCAGCTCACGGGGAGGAGAAAAACTGTTTTTT | CASSRGGEKLFF
NA | TRBJ1-2 | TRBV11-3 | NA | TGTGCCAGCAGCGACCCCGGGGGGTCCTATGGCTACACCTTC | CASSDPGGSYGYTF
few | TRBJ2-3 | TRBV5-1 | NA | TGCGCCAGCAGCTTTGCTGGGGAAGATACGCAGTATTTT | CASSFAGEDTQYF
NA | TRBJ2-2 | TRBV5-4 | NA | TGTGCCAGCAGCTTGGAGCCTCTGGGGACCGGGGAGCTGTTTTTT | CASSLEPLGTGELFF
NA | TRBJ2-3 | TRBV24-1 | NA | TGTGCCACCAGTGATTTGGAGGGGTTCGGCACAGATACGCAGTATTTT | CATSDLEGFGTDTQYF
many | TRBJ2-5 | TRBV7-6 | NA | TGTGCCAGCAGCTTATTTGGCGTTGGCACAACAGGAGTGGAGACCCAGTACTTC | CASSLFGVGTTGVETQYF
many | TRBJ2-1 | TRBV19 | NA | TGTGCCAGTAGTACTCCGGGACTCCGCCCGGAGCAGTTCTTC | CASSTPGLRPEQFF
NA | TRBJ1-3 | TRBV30 | TRBD1 | TGTGCCTGGAGGGATGGGACAGCTGGATTCTCTGGAAACACCATATATTTT | CAWRDGTAGFSGNTIYF
many | TRBJ2-7 | TRBV7-3 | TRBD2 | TGTGCCAGCAGCTTAAGAGCGGGGGGGCGGGACGAGCAGTACTTC | CASSLRAGGRDEQYF
few | TRBJ1-1 | TRBV12-3/TRBV12-4 | NA | TGTGCCAGCAGTTTAAGCAGTGTTGAAGCTTTCTTT | CASSLSSVEAFF
NA | TRBJ2-7 | TRBV30 | TRBD1 | TGTGCCTGGGGGGGACAGCCTGGTTACGAGCAGTACTTC | CAWGGQPGYEQYF
NA | TRBJ2-3 | TRBV5-6 | NA | TGTGCCAGCAGCATCACGGGCACAGATACGCAGTATTTT | CASSITGTDTQYF
NA | TRBJ2-2 | TRBV7-9 | TRBD2 | TGTGCCAGCAGCCCCCAGGACTTTGCGGGAGGGCCGGGGGAGCTGTTTTTT | CASSPQDFAGGPGELFF
NA | TRBJ1-2 | TRBV7-9 | NA | TGTGCCAGCAGCCTACCGGGGTCAGCCCTTGGTAGGTATGGCTACACCTTC | CASSLPGSALGRYGYTF
NA | TRBJ2-1 | TRBV20-1 | TRBD2 | TGCAGTGCTAGAGCCCTAAGCGGGGGCCTATACAATGAGCAGTTCTTC | CSARALSGGLYNEQFF
NA | TRBJ2-1 | TRBV14 | NA | TGTGCCAGCAGCCACGAAATAGGCAATGAGCAGTTCTTC | CASSHEIGNEQFF
few | TRBJ2-6 | TRBV5-1 | TRBD1 | TGCGCCAGCAGCGGCCGACAGGGTATTATAGATGGGGCCAACGTCCTGACTTTC | CASSGRQGIIDGANVLTF